This TCR beta chain was retrieved from a study of cytomegalovirus exposure and HLA in healthy donors. As to this clone: The junction differs from germline at one of its ends, possibly a read error.

Sequencing was performed with immunoSEQ multiplex PCR; in TCRdb, only in-frame clones are kept and a portion is missing. In the table there are 110,000 or so clones, about 88% of which are singletons. This receptor was taken from a woman under 30 in good health and CMV-seropositive. Material: PBMCs.

The CDR3 here is CASSSGVGTGELFF. CDR3 in DNA: TGTGCTAGCAGCTCGGGGGTTGGTACCGGGGAGCTGTTTTTT. This sequence joins TRBV7-7 and TRBJ2-2; tentative D call: TRBD2 (6 bases). The germline CDR1 and CDR2 sequences are SSHAT and FNYEAQ (reference sequence). This CDR3 comprises 14 residues.